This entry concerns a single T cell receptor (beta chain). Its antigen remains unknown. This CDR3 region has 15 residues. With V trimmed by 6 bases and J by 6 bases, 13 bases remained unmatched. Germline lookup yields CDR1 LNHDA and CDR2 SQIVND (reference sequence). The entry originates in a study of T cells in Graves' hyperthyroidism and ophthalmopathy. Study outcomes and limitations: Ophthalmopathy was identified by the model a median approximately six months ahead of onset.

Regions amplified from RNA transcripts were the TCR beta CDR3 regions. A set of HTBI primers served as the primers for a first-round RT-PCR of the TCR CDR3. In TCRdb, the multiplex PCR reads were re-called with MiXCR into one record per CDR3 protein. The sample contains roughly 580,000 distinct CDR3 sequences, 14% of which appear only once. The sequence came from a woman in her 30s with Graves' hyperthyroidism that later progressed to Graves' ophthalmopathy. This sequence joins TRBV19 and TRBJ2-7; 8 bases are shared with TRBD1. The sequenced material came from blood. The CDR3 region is CASRETGGGVGEQYF. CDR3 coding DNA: TGTGCCAGTAGGGAAACAGGGGGAGGTGTGGGCGAGCAGTACTTC.